The 14 T cell receptor beta chains listed next were all sequenced from one sample in a study of resident and recirculating memory T cells in vitiligo. Assay: immunoSEQ multiplex PCR; the TCRdb copy retains only in-frame clones and omits some. The sample carries about 76,000 clones, just over 90% recorded once. The specimen sequenced was blood. These receptors were taken from a male donor with vitiligo.

V gene TRBV10-2 combines with J gene TRBJ1-2; maybe TRBD1 (6 bases). V lost 7 bases and J lost 4, with 22 bases in between. From germline, CDR1 is WSHSY and CDR2 SAAADI. This CDR3 has 16 residues. This chain's CDR3 is CASTRTSTGGLYGYTF. The DNA for the CDR3 is TGCGCCAGCACCCGGACATCGACGGGGGGCCTCTATGGCTACACCTTC.

V gene TRBV23-1 combines with J gene TRBJ1-1; D is perhaps TRBD1 (5 bases). TRBV23-1 is treated as an ORF (open reading frame) with a function not yet certain. The ends were cut back, 10 bases at V and 0 bases at J, with 12 bases in the middle. The CDR3 loop spans 13 amino acids. In nucleotides, the CDR3 is TGCGCCACCGTCGGGGGACTGAACACTGAAGCTTTCTTT. It codes for CATVGGLNTEAFF.

The gene calls are TRBV6-1 and TRBJ2-1; weak D call: TRBD2 (5 bases). CDR3 length: 13 residues. V gave up 4 bases and J gave up 9 bases, with 13 bases separating them. The germline gives CDR1 MNHNS, CDR2 SASEGT. The CDR3 DNA is TGTGCCAGCAGTGGTACGGGGTCAATTGAGCAGTTCTTC. Its translation: CASSGTGSIEQFF.

This sequence joins TRBV7-9 and TRBJ1-4; D is ambiguous. V was shortened by 5 bases and J by 8 bases, with 15 bases between the two germline ends. In germline, CDR1 is SEHNR, CDR2 FQNEAQ (reference sequence). CDR3 length: 14 amino acids. The DNA for the CDR3 is TGTGCCAGCAGCCCAAGGGAGGAACGGGAAAAACTGTTTTTT. Translated, it gives CASSPREEREKLFF.

The chain carries TRBV27 and TRBJ2-7; 8 bases align to TRBD2. CDR1 MNHEY and CDR2 SMNVEV come from the germline V gene (reference sequence). With 4 bases clipped from V and 0 bases from J, the junction kept 5 bases outside the gene matches. The CDR3 has 15 amino acids. The CDR3 region is CASSWGLELSYEQYF. The CDR3 DNA reads TGTGCCAGCAGTTGGGGACTAGAACTCTCCTACGAGCAGTACTTC.

V and J are TRBV7-9 and TRBJ1-1; 8 positions match TRBD1. The CDR3 contains 13 residues. Trimming took 4 bases from V and 6 from J; bases not matched to a gene: 4. Germline V lookup: CDR1 SEHNR, CDR2 FQNEAQ (reference sequence). The CDR3 DNA is TGTGCCAGCAGCTCGCAGGGGGCTTCTGAAGCTTTCTTT. Translation: CASSSQGASEAFF.

The chain links TRBV7-2 to TRBJ2-7; D possibly corresponds to TRBD1 (7 bases). Deletions cut 2 bases from V and 0 bases from J, with 11 bases between. Germline CDR1 SGHTA, CDR2 FQGNSA. The CDR3 has 15 amino acids. CDR3 coding DNA: TGTGCCAGCAGCTTACGGGGGACAGACTCCTACGAGCAGTACTTC. It encodes CASSLRGTDSYEQYF.

The chain recombines TRBV2 with TRBJ2-1, with D unresolved. From germline, CDR1 is SNHLY and CDR2 FYNNEI. With 5 bases removed from V and 5 bases from J, the gap between germline ends came to 4 bases. This CDR3 is 11 amino acids long. The DNA of the CDR3 is TGTGCCAGCAGTCCTCACAATGAGCAGTTCTTC. This codes for CASSPHNEQFF.

Here the CDR3 DNA reads TGTGCCAGCAGTTTCCCCGCCGGAGATACGCAGTATTTT. Translated, it gives CASSFPAGDTQYF. The V call is TRBV11-2, the J call TRBJ2-3; unclear D gene. The germline V gene encodes CDR1 SGHAT and CDR2 FQNNGV. This CDR3 spans 13 amino acids. V gave up 6 bases and J gave up 5 bases, with 12 bases separating them.

V and J are TRBV28 and TRBJ2-1; maybe TRBD2 (5 bases). The CDR3 totals 17 residues. V gave up 4 bases and J gave up 2 bases, with 18 bases separating them. CDR1 is MDHEN, CDR2 SYDVKM, per germline. For the CDR3, the DNA is TGTGCCAGCAGTTCCTCATTAGCGCGCCGACCCTACAATGAGCAGTTCTTC. It specifies CASSSSLARRPYNEQFF.

J is TRBJ2-5 and V is TRBV2, with TRBD2 identical over 13 bases. This CDR3 is 17 amino acids long. Trimming at V came to 6 bases and at J to 3 bases, leaving 10 bases not matched to a gene. The germline V gene encodes CDR1 SNHLY and CDR2 FYNNEI. CDR3 DNA: TGTGCCAGCAGCCGACTAGCGGGAGGCCGTCTAGAAGAGACCCAGTACTTC. Encoded protein: CASSRLAGGRLEETQYF.

This CDR3 is CASGLGVGEKLFF. CDR3 nucleotide sequence: TGCGCCAGCGGCCTCGGGGTAGGGGAAAAACTGTTTTTT. This chain connects TRBV5-1 to TRBJ1-4, with D unresolved. The CDR3 has 13 residues. In germline, CDR1 is SGHRS, CDR2 YFSETQ. With 7 bases removed from V and 8 bases from J, the gap between germline ends came to 15 bases.

This chain links TRBV19 with TRBJ2-3; 9 bases are a match to TRBD2. With 6 bases clipped from V and 4 bases from J, the junction kept 17 bases outside the gene matches. The CDR3 has 18 amino acids. The germline V gene has CDR1 LNHDA and CDR2 SQIVND (reference sequence). CDR3 residues: CASSGLAMGTFVADTQYF. The DNA of the CDR3 is TGTGCCAGTAGCGGACTAGCGATGGGGACTTTCGTAGCAGATACGCAGTATTTT.

The genes are TRBV5-6 and TRBJ2-3, with D unclear. Trimming removed 0 bases from V and 0 bases from J, with 5 bases in between. Germline V gives CDR1 SGHDT, CDR2 YYEEEE. The CDR3 has 14 amino acids. The DNA of the CDR3 is TGTGCCAGCAGCTTGGGTCCGAGCACAGATACGCAGTATTTT. The encoded protein is CASSLGPSTDTQYF.